The sequence of this T cell receptor (beta chain) was determined in a study of cytomegalovirus exposure and HLA in healthy donors. Amplification used 60 Vbeta primers and 13 Jbeta primers. Sequenced by immunoSEQ multiplex PCR; TCRdb stores in-frame clones only, minus some. The data hold roughly 150,000 clones, with approximately 80% observed a single time. The sequence came from a man aged 25 to 40 in good health and CMV-seronegative. Sequencing was carried out using PBMCs.

The CDR3 region has the DNA TGTGCCAGCAGCGTATACGGGGACAGTACCTACGAGCAGTACTTC. It encodes CASSVYGDSTYEQYF. The rearrangement links TRBV9 to TRBJ2-7, with 7 bases matching TRBD1. J lost 2 bases, V lost 1 base, and 6 bases had no gene match. Germline V gives CDR1 SGDLS, CDR2 YYNGEE. The CDR3 totals 15 residues.